This T cell receptor beta chain was sequenced for a study of blood T cell repertoires in COVID-19. Study context: Italy, Spain and the United States were the sources of the convalescent and acute COVID-19 samples. PBMCs, B-cell-depleted T cells, or T cells were the source of the cDNA or gDNA that made up the material.

Authors' data handling: Amplified reference gene primers provided the basis for estimating nucleated cell counts. Profiled with immunoSEQ multiplex PCR; TCRdb holds only in-frame clones, not every one. That table supplies the V and J calls and clone size; D and trimming were determined from the DNA. The data hold more than 200,000 clones, with around 80% observed a single time. This clone was counted only a few times. From germline, CDR1 is SGDLS and CDR2 YYNGEE. Trimming removed 4 bases at V and 1 base at J, with 8 bases between. The CDR3 loop spans 13 amino acids. Source material: peripheral blood. The origin of this receptor is an elderly woman with acute or convalescent COVID-19. J is TRBJ2-5 and V is TRBV9, with D possibly TRBD2 on 5 matching bases. The CDR3 coding sequence is TGTGCCAGCAGCCGGGATTTCCAAGAGACCCAGTACTTC. This sequence encodes CASSRDFQETQYF.